This T cell receptor beta chain was retrieved from a study of cytomegalovirus exposure and HLA in healthy donors. Study observations and caveats: In the 120 or so validation repertoires, about 94% of cluster scores exceeded 0, per a later analysis. The study flagged some 170 TCR beta chains as cytomegalovirus-associated. Some public TCRs appeared in many individuals, while most sequences were rare.

Separate from the roughly 670-subject first cohort, the approximately 120-subject validation cohort was the one that the donors belonged to. Only in-frame clones appear in the TCRdb table, and some are missing; sequencing was by immunoSEQ multiplex PCR. The data contain more than 100,000 clones, approximately 88% of them seen just once; the ten biggest clones take up roughly 6%. This clone has just a few counts. The target antigen is unknown. This CDR3 contains 18 residues. The V end lost 0 bases, the J end lost 0 bases, and 17 bases lay between the germline ends. Germline V lookup: CDR1 LGHNT, CDR2 FRNRAP.

Material for sequencing was PBMCs. The V gene is TRBV12-5, the J gene TRBJ1-1; maybe TRBD1 (5 bases). The sequence was collected from a woman aged 18-29 years in good health and CMV-seropositive. The CDR3 bases are TGTGCTAGTGGTTTGGTACAGGAAACTACCAAAATGAACACTGAAGCTTTCTTT. Its protein product is CASGLVQETTKMNTEAFF. The variable domain in full, completed from reference TRBV12-5 and TRBJ1-1, reads DARVTQTPRHKVTEMGQEVTMRCQPILGHNTVFWYRQTMMQGLELLAYFRNRAPLDDSGMPKDRFSAEMPDATLATLKIQPSEPRDSAVYFCASGLVQETTKMNTEAFFGQGTRLTVV.